Listed below are T cell receptor beta chains from one sample, sequenced in a study of blood T cell repertoires in COVID-19. Profiling relied on immunoSEQ multiplex PCR, and the TCRdb table lists in-frame clones only, not all of them. Of tens of thousands of clones in the sample, around 80% are singletons; the top ten hold about 13%. Sequenced input: peripheral blood. The receptor set was obtained from a woman older than 75 with acute or convalescent COVID-19. The CDR3 runs from the conserved cysteine through the conserved F or W. The D gene is left open where the match is weak. Not every row has a clone size; where given, it reads once, few, many or a size class.

clone_size	d_call	v_call	j_call	cdr3_nt	cdr3_aa
-	-	TRBV6-1	TRBJ1-5	TGTGCCAGCAGTGCCACGTCCACAGGTAGCAATCAGCCCCAGCATTTT	CASSATSTGSNQPQHF
-	TRBD2	TRBV5-6	TRBJ2-5	TGTGCCAGCAGCAAGGGACTAGCGGGAGGGGAGACCCAGTACTTC	CASSKGLAGGETQYF
-	TRBD1	TRBV2	TRBJ1-1	TGTGCCAGCAGTCAGAGGGGGCAAGGAAGTACTGAAGCTTTCTTT	CASSQRGQGSTEAFF
once	-	TRBV11-2	TRBJ1-2	TGTGCCAGCAGCTTGATGGCAGCTGCTAGCGATGGCTACACCTTC	CASSLMAAASDGYTF
few	TRBD1	TRBV27	TRBJ2-7	TGTGCCAGCAGTTTAAGGGGTTCGTCAGGGGGCGTGTACGAGCAGTACTTC	CASSLRGSSGGVYEQYF
-	-	TRBV9	TRBJ2-3	TGTGCCAGCAGCGTAGAACTGGATACGCAGTATTTT	CASSVELDTQYF
-	TRBD1	TRBV12-5	TRBJ2-1	TGTGCTAGTGGTTTGGGAGGGACAGGGCCCCAGTTCTTC	CASGLGGTGPQFF
-	-	TRBV6-5	TRBJ1-6	TGTGCCAGCAGTTCCTCCGGGGGGCCGACTAATTCACCCCTCCACTTT	CASSSSGGPTNSPLHF
-	TRBD2	TRBV19	TRBJ2-3	TGTGCCAGTAGTATAGGCGGGGTAGCGGGAGGTGCAGATACGCAGTATTTT	CASSIGGVAGGADTQYF
-	TRBD2	TRBV27	TRBJ2-5	TGTGCCAGCAGTTCTCTAAGACGGGAGGGGGGGAAGACCCAGTACTTC	CASSSLRREGGKTQYF